Listed below are T cell receptor beta chains from one sample, sequenced in a study of CD8+CD57+ T cells in acquired aplastic anemia. TCRdb processed the reads anew with MiXCR; each CDR3 protein has one entry. The repertoire includes roughly 200,000 distinct CDR3 sequences, roughly 60% of them detected once, and 40% to 50% sits in the top ten. Sequencing was performed on sorted CD4+, CD8+, or CD8+CD57+ T cells (not recorded which) from PBMCs. The receptors stem from a human donor with aplastic anemia. CDR3s include the opening cysteine and the closing phenylalanine or tryptophan. The D gene is left open where the match is weak. The size of a clone is reported for some rows only, either as once, few or many, or as a class for expanded clones.

D	J	size	V	DNA	CDR3
TRBD1	TRBJ2-3	NA	TRBV28	TGTGCCAGCAGACCTACAGGGGGTAGCACAGATACGCAGTATTTT	CASRPTGGSTDTQYF
NA	TRBJ2-3	NA	TRBV5-4	TGCGCCAGCAGGCCCCCTTACCTGGATACGCGGTATTTT	CASRPPYLDTRYF
NA	TRBJ1-2	NA	TRBV5-4	TGTGCCAGCACCCAGCTTGGGGCCTCAAACTATGGCTACACCTTC	CASTQLGASNYGYTF
TRBD2	TRBJ2-3	NA	TRBV5-5	TGTGCCAGCAGGGCCGGGACTAGCGACACAGATACGCAGTATTTT	CASRAGTSDTDTQYF
NA	TRBJ2-7	few	TRBV29-1	TGCAGCGTTGCCCCTCACCCTTACGAGCAGTACTTC	CSVAPHPYEQYF
TRBD1	TRBJ2-1	NA	TRBV20-1	TGCAGTGCTTCGACAGGGGGCGATCTCTACAATGAGCAGTTCTTC	CSASTGGDLYNEQFF
TRBD2	TRBJ2-1	NA	TRBV7-3	TGTGCCAGCAGCCAACTAGCGGGGGGATACAATGAGCAGTTCTTC	CASSQLAGGYNEQFF
NA	TRBJ1-2	once	TRBV6-5	TGTGCCAGCAGTTACTCGACCGGACAGGGCTACACCTTC	CASSYSTGQGYTF
NA	TRBJ1-3	few	TRBV10-3	TGTGCCATCAGTGATTCCGGACGGCCCTCTGGAAACACCATATATTTT	CAISDSGRPSGNTIYF
NA	TRBJ1-3	NA	TRBV7-3	TGTGCCAGCAGCTTATCAGGGGACTCTGGAAACACCATATATTTT	CASSLSGDSGNTIYF
NA	TRBJ1-1	many	TRBV5-1	TGCGCCAGCAGCCCCGGTTGGGGGAACACTGAAGCTTTCTTT	CASSPGWGNTEAFF
NA	TRBJ1-2	few	TRBV29-1	TGCAGCCACGGATTGCCTGGCTACACCTTC	CSHGLPGYTF
NA	TRBJ2-5	NA	TRBV2	TGTGCCAGCAGTAGACACAGGGATAGGGAGACCCAGTACTTC	CASSRHRDRETQYF
NA	TRBJ2-1	many	TRBV5-6	TGTGCCAGCAGGTTGGGGAATGAGCAGTTCTTC	CASRLGNEQFF
TRBD1	TRBJ1-1	many	TRBV19	TGTGCCAGTAGTGGGGACAGGTCGAGTCCAGAAGCTTTCTTT	CASSGDRSSPEAFF
NA	TRBJ1-2	many	TRBV20-1	TGCAGTGCTAGAGGCCCTACAGGGTTTGGCTACACCTTC	CSARGPTGFGYTF
NA	TRBJ2-2	NA	TRBV7-8	TGTGCCAGCAGCTCCAGGAGATGGCGGAGCACCGGGGAGCTGTTTTTT	CASSSRRWRSTGELFF
NA	TRBJ1-5	NA	TRBV2	TGTGCCAGCAGTCAGATGGCTCTCAATCAGCCCCAGCATTTT	CASSQMALNQPQHF
NA	TRBJ1-1	NA	TRBV20-1	TGCAGTGCTAGAGATCAGTATAGAGGGACTGAAGCTTTCTTT	CSARDQYRGTEAFF
NA	TRBJ2-5	NA	TRBV20-1	TGCAGCGCGGGGACGGCGAGACAAGAGACCCAGTACTTC	CSAGTARQETQYF
NA	TRBJ2-5	once	TRBV5-1	TGCGCCAGCAGCTTGTTAGGGGGGCTACTAGAGACCCAGTACTTC	CASSLLGGLLETQYF
NA	TRBJ2-1	NA	TRBV10-3	TGTGCCATCAGTGAGTCGACGACACGTAGCAATGAGCAGTTCTTC	CAISESTTRSNEQFF
NA	TRBJ1-1	NA	TRBV20-1	TGCAGTGCTAGAGGCCCTACAAAGAACACTGAAGCTTTCTTT	CSARGPTKNTEAFF
NA	TRBJ2-7	NA	TRBV6-5	TGTGCCAGCAGTTACGGCCAGGGCTCCTACGAGCAGTACTTC	CASSYGQGSYEQYF
NA	TRBJ1-2	few	TRBV20-1	TGCAGTGCAGGGGCAGGGGTACTGTTATATGGCTACACCTTC	CSAGAGVLLYGYTF
TRBD2	TRBJ2-7	NA	TRBV20-1	TGCAGTGCTAGACCTGACGGAGCGGGGGGCTCTTTCCCCTTC	CSARPDGAGGSFPF
NA	TRBJ2-7	NA	TRBV29-1	TGCAGCGGGGGCCATACGAGGGAGCAGTACTTC	CSGGHTREQYF
TRBD2	TRBJ2-7	few	TRBV7-2	TGTGCCAGCAGTCCACGGCCCGGGGAGGGCGAGCAGTACTTC	CASSPRPGEGEQYF
NA	TRBJ1-4	many	TRBV9	TGTGCCAGCAGCTTAGCAGGGTTTCCTAATGAAAAACTGTTTTTT	CASSLAGFPNEKLFF
NA	TRBJ1-1	NA	TRBV20-1	TGCAGTGCTAGAGAGGACACATTGAACACTGAAGCTTTCTTT	CSAREDTLNTEAFF
NA	TRBJ2-3	NA	TRBV29-1	TGCAGCGTTCTATGGGGCGGACGCACAGATACGCAGTATTTT	CSVLWGGRTDTQYF
NA	TRBJ2-7	NA	TRBV5-6	TGTGCCAGCATATCTCACTCGTACTACGAGCAGTACTTC	CASISHSYYEQYF
NA	TRBJ1-6	NA	TRBV2	TGTGCCAGCAGGGGGGGAGGGGAATATAGCTCCTATAATTCACCCCTCCACTTT	CASRGGGEYSSYNSPLHF
NA	TRBJ2-3	many	TRBV27	TGTGCCAGCAGTTTATTTAGCACAGATACGCAGTATTTT	CASSLFSTDTQYF
NA	TRBJ1-5	NA	TRBV2	TGTGCCAGCAGTGTGAGGGGTAGCAATCAGCCCCAGCATTTT	CASSVRGSNQPQHF
TRBD1	TRBJ2-3	many	TRBV5-4	TGTGCCAGCAGCTTGCGAGGGGGCGGCACAGATACGCAGTATTTT	CASSLRGGGTDTQYF
TRBD1	TRBJ1-5	NA	TRBV2	TGTGCCAGCAGTGAGGGTCCAGGGGGTCGGCCCCAGCATTTT	CASSEGPGGRPQHF
TRBD1	TRBJ1-1	NA	TRBV7-8	TGTGCCAGCAGCCAAACCGGGACAGGGATGAACACTGAAGCTTTCTTT	CASSQTGTGMNTEAFF
NA	TRBJ2-3	NA	TRBV20-1	TGCAGTGCGAGTAAGAATACGCAGTATTTT	CSASKNTQYF
TRBD1	TRBJ2-5	NA	TRBV7-8	TGTGCCAGCAGCCCTGGGGACAGGGAATACGCCCAGTACTTC	CASSPGDREYAQYF
TRBD2	TRBJ2-7	NA	TRBV7-2	TGTGCCAGCAGCTTAGGAGGACTAGACTACGAGCAGTACTTC	CASSLGGLDYEQYF
TRBD2	TRBJ2-3	NA	TRBV19	TGTGCCAGTCATTCGGGAGGGGGAACAGATACGCAGTATTTT	CASHSGGGTDTQYF
NA	TRBJ1-4	many	TRBV19	TGTGCCAGCCGGGACATCGATAATGAAAAACTGTTTTTT	CASRDIDNEKLFF
TRBD1	TRBJ2-7	NA	TRBV19	TGTGCCAGTGGTACCGGGACAGGGGACTACGAGCAGTACTTC	CASGTGTGDYEQYF
TRBD1	TRBJ2-2	NA	TRBV20-1	TGCAGTGCTCCAAGACAGGGGGCGAAGGCCGGGGAGCTGTTTTTT	CSAPRQGAKAGELFF
TRBD2	TRBJ2-7	few	TRBV7-2	TGTGCCAGCAGCTTAGGAAGCGGGAACGACGAGCAGTACTTC	CASSLGSGNDEQYF
NA	TRBJ1-2	NA	TRBV6-5	TGTGCCAGCAGTTACTCGGGCGATGGCTACACCTTC	CASSYSGDGYTF
TRBD1	TRBJ1-6	NA	TRBV7-3	TGTGCCAGCAGCCTCGGACAGGGAGGACCCCTCCACTTT	CASSLGQGGPLHF
TRBD2	TRBJ2-1	NA	TRBV20-1	TGCAGTGCGCTGGGACTAGCGGGGGCCGATCTCAATGAGCAGTTCTTC	CSALGLAGADLNEQFF
TRBD1	TRBJ1-5	NA	TRBV6-5	TGTGCCAGCAGATCGACAGGGGACCAGCCCCAGCATTTT	CASRSTGDQPQHF
TRBD2	TRBJ2-1	few	TRBV7-3	TGTGCCAGCAGCCCCTCTAGCGGGAGGGCCTGGGGTGAGCAGTTCTTC	CASSPSSGRAWGEQFF
NA	TRBJ1-1	NA	TRBV7-2	TGTGCCAGCAGCTTAGTACCGGGAGGGACTGAAGCTTTCTTT	CASSLVPGGTEAFF
TRBD1	TRBJ1-1	NA	TRBV7-9	TGTGCCAGCAGCTCAACAGGGGGGAGGACTGAAGCTTTCTTT	CASSSTGGRTEAFF
TRBD2	TRBJ2-3	NA	TRBV7-3	TGTGCCAGCAGCTCAGCCCAACTAGCGACAGATACGCAGTATTTT	CASSSAQLATDTQYF
NA	TRBJ2-7	NA	TRBV7-9	TGTGCCAGCAGCGCCTACAGGGAGCAGTACTTC	CASSAYREQYF
TRBD2	TRBJ2-7	once	TRBV6-1	TGTGCCACCGGGAGGGGAGAGGGGGACGACGAGCAGTACTTC	CATGRGEGDDEQYF
NA	TRBJ1-1	NA	TRBV7-9	TGTGCCAGCAGCTTATGGGGGGAAGCTTTCTTT	CASSLWGEAFF
NA	TRBJ1-1	NA	TRBV10-3	TGTGCCATCAGTGAGGATTTGGGTGGTGAGAACACTGAAGCTTTCTTT	CAISEDLGGENTEAFF
NA	TRBJ2-5	NA	TRBV11-3	TGTGCCAGCAGCTTACCAGGAACGGAGACCCAGTACTTC	CASSLPGTETQYF
NA	TRBJ1-5	NA	TRBV6-1	TGTGCCAGCAGCGTGGCTAGCAATCAGCCCCAGCATTTT	CASSVASNQPQHF